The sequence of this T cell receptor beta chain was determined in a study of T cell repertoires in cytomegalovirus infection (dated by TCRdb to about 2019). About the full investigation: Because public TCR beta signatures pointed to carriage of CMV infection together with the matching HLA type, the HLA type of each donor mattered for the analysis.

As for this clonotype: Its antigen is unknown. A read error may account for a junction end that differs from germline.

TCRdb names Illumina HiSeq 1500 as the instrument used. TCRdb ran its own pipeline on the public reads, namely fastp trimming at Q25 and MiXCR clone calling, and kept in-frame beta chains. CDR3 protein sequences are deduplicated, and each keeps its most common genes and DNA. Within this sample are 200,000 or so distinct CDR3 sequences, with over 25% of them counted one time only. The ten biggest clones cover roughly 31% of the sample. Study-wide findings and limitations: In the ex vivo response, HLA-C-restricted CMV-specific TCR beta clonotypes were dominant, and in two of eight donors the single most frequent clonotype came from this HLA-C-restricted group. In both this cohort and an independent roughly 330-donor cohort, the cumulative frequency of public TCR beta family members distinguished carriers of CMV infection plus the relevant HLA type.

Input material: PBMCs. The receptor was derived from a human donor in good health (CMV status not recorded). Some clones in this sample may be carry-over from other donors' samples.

The nucleotides read TGTGCCAGCATTGAACCGGGACACAGTACCTACTTC. Its coded protein is CASIEPGHSTYF. The chain employs TRBV25-1 and TRBJ2-5; the best D guess is TRBD1, with 6 bases matching. Including the terminal cysteine and phenylalanine, the CDR3 comprises 12 residues. The sequence is cut down to CDR3 DNA, 36 bases in frame from base 1. The germline V gene encodes CDR1 MGHDK and CDR2 SYGVNS.